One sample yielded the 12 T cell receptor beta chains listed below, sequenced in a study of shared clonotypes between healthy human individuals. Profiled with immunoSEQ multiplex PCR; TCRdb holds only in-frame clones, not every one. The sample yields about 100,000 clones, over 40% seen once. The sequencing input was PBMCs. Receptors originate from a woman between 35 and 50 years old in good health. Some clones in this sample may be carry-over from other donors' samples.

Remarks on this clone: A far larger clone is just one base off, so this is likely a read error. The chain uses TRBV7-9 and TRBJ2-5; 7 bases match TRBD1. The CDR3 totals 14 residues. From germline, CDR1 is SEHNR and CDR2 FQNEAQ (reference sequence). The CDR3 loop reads CASSLDRGAGEQHF. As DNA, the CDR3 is TGTGCCAGCAGCTTAGACAGGGGAGCCGGCGAGCAGCACTTC. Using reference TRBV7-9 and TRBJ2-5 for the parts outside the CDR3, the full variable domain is DTGVSQNPRHKITKRGQNVTFRCDPISEHNRLYWYRQTLGQGPEFLTYFQNEAQLEKSRLLSDRFSAERPKGSFSTLEIQRTEQGDSAMYLCASSLDRGAGEQHFGPGTRLLVL.

CDR3 DNA sequence: TGTGCCAGCAGCATAGGACTAGAATACGAGCAGTACTTC. Protein: CASSIGLEYEQYF. V usage is TRBV11-2 and J usage is TRBJ2-7, with 7 bases fitting TRBD2. The CDR3 runs to 13 residues. Germline loops: CDR1 SGHAT, CDR2 FQNNGV. Germline trimming cut 5 bases from V and 4 bases from J; bases unmatched to any gene: 5. Full variable domain (missing parts from reference TRBV11-2 and TRBJ2-7): EAGVAQSPRYKIIEKRQSVAFWCNPISGHATLYWYQQILGQGPKLLIQFQNNGVVDDSQLPKDRFSAERLKGVDSTLKIQPAKLEDSAVYLCASSIGLEYEQYFGPGTRLTVT.

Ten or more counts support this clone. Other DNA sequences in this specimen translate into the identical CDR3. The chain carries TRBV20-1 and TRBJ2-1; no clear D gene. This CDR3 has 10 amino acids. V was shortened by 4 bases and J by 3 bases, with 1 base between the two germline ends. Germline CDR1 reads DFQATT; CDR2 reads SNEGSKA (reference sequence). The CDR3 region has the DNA TGCAGTGCTAACTACAATGAGCAGTTCTTC. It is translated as CSANYNEQFF.

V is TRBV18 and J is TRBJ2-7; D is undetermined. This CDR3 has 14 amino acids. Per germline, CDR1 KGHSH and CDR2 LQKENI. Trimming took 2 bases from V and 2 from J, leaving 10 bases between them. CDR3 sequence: CASSPEPSAYEQYF. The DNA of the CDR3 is TGTGCCAGCTCACCAGAACCTAGTGCCTACGAGCAGTACTTC.

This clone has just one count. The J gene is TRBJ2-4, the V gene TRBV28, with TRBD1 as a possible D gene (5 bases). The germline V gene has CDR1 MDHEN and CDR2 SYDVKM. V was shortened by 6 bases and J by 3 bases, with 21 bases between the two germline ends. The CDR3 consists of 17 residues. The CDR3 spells CASSPPGRTTNKNIQYF. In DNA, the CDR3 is TGTGCCAGCAGCCCTCCCGGACGGACAACTAACAAAAACATTCAGTACTTC.

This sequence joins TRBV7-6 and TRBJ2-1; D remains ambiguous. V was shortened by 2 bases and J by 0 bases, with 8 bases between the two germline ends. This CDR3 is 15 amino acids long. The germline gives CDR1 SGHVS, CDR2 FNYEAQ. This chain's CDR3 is CASSLHDGSYNEQFF. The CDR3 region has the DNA TGTGCCAGCAGCTTACATGATGGCTCCTACAATGAGCAGTTCTTC. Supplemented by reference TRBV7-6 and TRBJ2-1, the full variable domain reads GAGVSQSPRYKVTKRGQDVALRCDPISGHVSLYWYRQALGQGPEFLTYFNYEAQQDKSGLPNDRFSAERPEGSISTLTIQRTEQRDSAMYRCASSLHDGSYNEQFFGPGTRLTVL.

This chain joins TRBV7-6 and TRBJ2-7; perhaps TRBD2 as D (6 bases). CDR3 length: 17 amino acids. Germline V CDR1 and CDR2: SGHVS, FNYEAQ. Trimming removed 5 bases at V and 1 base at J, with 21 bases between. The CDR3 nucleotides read TGTGCCAGCAGCAGCAAGGGAACGACTAGAGGGTCCTACGAGCAGTACTTC. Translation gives CASSSKGTTRGSYEQYF. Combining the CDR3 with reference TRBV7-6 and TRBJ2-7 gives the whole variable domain GAGVSQSPRYKVTKRGQDVALRCDPISGHVSLYWYRQALGQGPEFLTYFNYEAQQDKSGLPNDRFSAERPEGSISTLTIQRTEQRDSAMYRCASSSKGTTRGSYEQYFGPGTRLTVT.

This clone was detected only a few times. In nucleotides, the CDR3 is TGTGCTAGTGGTAATCCTGGAGGAATTAACACCGGGGAGCTGTTTTTT. Translating gives CASGNPGGINTGELFF. The chain couples TRBV12-5 to TRBJ2-2; possibly TRBD2 for D (5 bases). The germline V gene encodes CDR1 LGHNT and CDR2 FRNRAP. CDR3 length: 16 residues. The ends were cut back, 5 bases at V and 2 bases at J, with 15 bases in the middle.

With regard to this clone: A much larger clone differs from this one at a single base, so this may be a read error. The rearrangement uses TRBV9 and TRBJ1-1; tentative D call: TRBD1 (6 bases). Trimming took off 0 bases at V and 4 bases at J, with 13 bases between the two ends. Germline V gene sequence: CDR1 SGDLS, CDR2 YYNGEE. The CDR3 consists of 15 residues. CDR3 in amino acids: CASSVDGGQSTEAFF. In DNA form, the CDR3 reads TGTGCCAGCAGCGTAGATGGGGGGCAGAGCACTGAAGCTTTCTTT.

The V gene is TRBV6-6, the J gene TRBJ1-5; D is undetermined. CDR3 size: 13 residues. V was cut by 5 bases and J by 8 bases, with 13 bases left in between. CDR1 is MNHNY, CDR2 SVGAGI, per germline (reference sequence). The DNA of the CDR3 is TGTGCCAGCAGTGACACCATTTTTGAGCCCCAGCATTTT. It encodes CASSDTIFEPQHF.

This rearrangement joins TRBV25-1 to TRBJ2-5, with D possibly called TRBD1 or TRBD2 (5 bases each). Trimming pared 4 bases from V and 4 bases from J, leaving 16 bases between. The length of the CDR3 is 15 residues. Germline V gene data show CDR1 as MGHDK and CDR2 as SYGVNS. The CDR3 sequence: CASSGRGLPGETQYF. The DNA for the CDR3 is TGTGCCAGCAGTGGTCGGGGCCTACCGGGAGAGACCCAGTACTTC.

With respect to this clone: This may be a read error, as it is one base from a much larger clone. CDR3 in amino acids: CASSEGIDGYTF. DNA for the CDR3: TGTGCCAGCAGTGAGGGTATCGATGGCTACACCTTC. The chain combines TRBV6-5 with TRBJ1-2; unclear D gene. There are 12 residues in the CDR3. V was pared by 5 bases and J by 6 bases, with 10 bases between. Germline V gives CDR1 MNHEY, CDR2 SVGAGI.